This T cell receptor (beta chain) stems from a study of shared clonotypes between healthy human individuals (dated by TCRdb to 2020 to 2021). In the study overall: Two women and three men aged 18 to 49 years were included in the cohort. Different laboratories and diverse techniques were used to prepare libraries and sequence TCR repertoires, to increase sequencing depth and limit assay-specific biases. Per donor, leukapheresis produced somewhere between about 0.85 and 10 billion PBMCs. The study deeply sequenced blood TCR repertoires of several healthy adults to estimate repertoire size and the extent of clonotype sharing between individuals.

The donors were healthy, HIV-negative adults with no recently reported acute infections or vaccinations. All donors were Caucasian adults living in Nashville, Tennessee, USA. For unsorted samples, 90 million or so PBMCs were counted and genomic DNA was extracted with the QIAamp DNA Blood Mini kit. Blood was collected by leukapheresis, and PBMCs were isolated by Ficoll-Histopaque density gradient centrifugation and then cryopreserved in liquid nitrogen vapor phase. Looking up the germline V gene yields CDR1 SGHVS and CDR2 FQNEAQ. Cut back by 1 base and 2 bases, the V and J ends lie 9 bases apart. From cysteine to phenylalanine, the CDR3 is 14 amino acids long. Of all the DNA, just the CDR3 is kept, 42 bases in frame from base 1. TCR CDR3 regions were amplified from genomic DNA by multiplex PCR using the deep immunoSEQ assay. Extracted genomic DNA from each cell subset was spread evenly across all wells of several immunoSEQ 96-well plates, with each plate serving as a replicate. For unsorted PBMC, each replicate PCR was loaded with roughly 330 ng genomic DNA, equivalent to some 27,000 T cell genomes. Ten immunoSEQ deep assay plates were used to sequence the unsorted PBMC genomic DNA. The purified libraries were quantified using a Qubit 3.0 fluorometer, sized with a Bioanalyzer 2100, and then quantified again using the KAPA Library Quantification kit. Every immunoSEQ 96-well plate was sequenced on a dedicated single-read 150-cycle Illumina NextSeq 550 flow cell. In the authors' own workflow: The immunoSEQ output contained only junctional sequences without quality scores, so filtering could not match that applied to full-length reads. Sequences were annotated with PyIR, a Python wrapper for IgBLAST v1.9, using IMGT germline references to assign V/J genes and CDR3. Any read was removed if the V/J assignment was weak (E-value above 1e-6), the CDR3 was missing, or the read contained stop codons, out-of-frame junctions, or ambiguous translated residues. V3J clonotypes were defined as sequences sharing an identical inferred V gene, J gene, and CDR3 amino acid sequence. Percentage overlap between repertoires was calculated by dividing the number of shared unique clonotypes by the size of the smaller repertoire. Three approaches were used to assess repertoire richness: RTK rarefaction, the Chao1 estimator, and Recon v2.1 estimates of unobserved clonotypes. TCRdb took this table from immuneACCESS and kept in-frame rearrangements with V and J called. Such tables lack part of the clones; where checked against another copy, unresolved V genes explain under half of the gap, and the rest is unexplained. V, J and clone size reflect that table, while D and trimming were determined from the DNA. Recorded for this sample are about 490,000 clones; approximately 79% of them occurred a single time. In total, the top ten clones hold 12% of the sample.

Results the study describes overall, beyond this receptor: Sampling was restricted to blood, and TCR repertoires in tissues likely differ from the TCR repertoires found in blood. The genetic and exposure-history diversity represented was limited by the small number of donors. Pairwise subsampling led to the expectation that sequencing depth would affect the degree of clonotype sharing among donors.

A word on this clone: The target of this receptor is not known. No base quality values were provided; no much bigger clone lies one nucleotide off. Other DNA sequences of this sample code for an identical CDR3.

This clonotype originated in a woman aged 40 to 50 in good health. Some clones in this sample may be carry-over from other donors' samples. The chain employs TRBV7-8 and TRBJ2-7; perhaps TRBD1 is the D gene, with 6 bases matching. The source material was PBMCs. The nucleotide sequence reads as follows: TGTGCCAGCAGCTTAGATCCAGGGGCCTACGAGCAGTACTTC. This sequence encodes CASSLDPGAYEQYF.